This section outlines one TCR beta chain sequence together with its context. The antigen is undetermined. This sample was included in a study of Tregs in tolerant kidney transplant recipients. Related graft donors supplied nonmyeloablative bone marrow transplants, and mixed chimerism was transient. Thawed PBMCs were FACS-sorted into unstimulated CD4+CD25+CD127- regulatory T cells, CD4+CD25- non-regulatory cells, CD4 and CD8 cells. Assay used: immunoSEQ multiplex PCR; TCRdb lists only in-frame clones, some missing. The table records approximately 60,000 clones, more than 70% of them present only once. Study results and limitations: Changing PCR primers prevented nucleotide comparison between some patients' samples.

The clonotype originates from a human patient who received a combined kidney and bone marrow transplant. Some T cells may arise from the graft donor. Material: CD4+ T cells from blood (PBMCs), obtained 6 months after the transplant.

The DNA of the CDR3 is TGTGCCTGGAGCGAGGACAGTCATCAGCCCCAGCATTTT. Translation: CAWSEDSHQPQHF. The genes are TRBV30 and TRBJ1-5, with D perhaps matching TRBD1 (6 bases). Germline V gene sequence: CDR1 GTSNPN, CDR2 SVGIG (reference sequence). The V end was cut by 3 bases, the J end by 5 bases, with 11 bases between. There are 13 residues in the CDR3.